Given below is one TCR beta chain in context. As yet, its antigen is unknown. This sample is drawn from a study of T cell repertoires in cytomegalovirus infection. Across the study: A matching HLA type, together with CMV infection, was signaled by public TCR beta signatures.

MiXCR, applied by TCRdb to the reads, yields one record per CDR3 protein. The sample lists about 740,000 distinct CDR3 sequences; roughly 30% were seen once. The V end was cut by 4 bases, the J end by 6 bases, with 13 bases between. This CDR3 is built from 13 residues. Germline V CDR1 and CDR2: MGHRA, YSYEKL. The sample here was cultured PBMCs, taken from culture after CMV antigen stimulation. The clonotype comes from a human donor in good health (CMV status not recorded). Some clones in this sample may be carry-over from other donors' samples. The chain joins TRBV4-1 to TRBJ2-7; D is unclear. CDR3 coding DNA: TGCGCCAGCAGCCGCCAATCTTACAGCGAGCAGTACTTC. Protein sequence: CASSRQSYSEQYF.